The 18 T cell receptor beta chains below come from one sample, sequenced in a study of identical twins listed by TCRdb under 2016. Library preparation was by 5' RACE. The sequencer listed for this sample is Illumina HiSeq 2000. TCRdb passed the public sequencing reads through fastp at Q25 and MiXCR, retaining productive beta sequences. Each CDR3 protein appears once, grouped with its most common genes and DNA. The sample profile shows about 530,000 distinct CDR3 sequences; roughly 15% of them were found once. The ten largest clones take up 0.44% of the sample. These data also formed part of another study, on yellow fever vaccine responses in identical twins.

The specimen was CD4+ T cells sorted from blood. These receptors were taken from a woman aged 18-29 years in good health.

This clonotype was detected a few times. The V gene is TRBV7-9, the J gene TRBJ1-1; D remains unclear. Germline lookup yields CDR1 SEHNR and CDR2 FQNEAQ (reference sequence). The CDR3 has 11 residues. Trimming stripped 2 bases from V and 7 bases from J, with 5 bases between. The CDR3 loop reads CASSLQIEAFF. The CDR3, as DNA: TGTGCCAGCAGCTTACAGATTGAAGCTTTCTTT.

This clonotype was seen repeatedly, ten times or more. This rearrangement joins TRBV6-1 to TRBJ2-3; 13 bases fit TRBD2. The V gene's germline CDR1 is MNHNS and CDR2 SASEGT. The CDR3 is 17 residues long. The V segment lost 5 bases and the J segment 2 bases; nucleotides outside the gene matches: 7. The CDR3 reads CASSPRGLAGFTDTQYF. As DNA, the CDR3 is TGTGCCAGCAGTCCCCGGGGACTAGCGGGGTTCACAGATACGCAGTATTTT.

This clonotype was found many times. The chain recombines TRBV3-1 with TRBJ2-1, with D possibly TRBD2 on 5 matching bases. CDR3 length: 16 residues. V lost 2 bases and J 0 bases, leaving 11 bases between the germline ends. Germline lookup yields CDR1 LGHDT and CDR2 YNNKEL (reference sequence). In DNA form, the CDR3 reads TGTGCCAGCAGCCAACCACGGGGAGTCTCCTACAATGAGCAGTTCTTC. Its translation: CASSQPRGVSYNEQFF.

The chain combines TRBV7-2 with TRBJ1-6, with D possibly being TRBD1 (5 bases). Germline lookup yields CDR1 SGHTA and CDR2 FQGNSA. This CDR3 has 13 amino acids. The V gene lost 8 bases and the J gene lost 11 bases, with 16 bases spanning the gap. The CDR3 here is CASQREGIPPLHF. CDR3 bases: TGTGCCAGCCAGCGAGAGGGGATTCCACCCCTCCACTTT. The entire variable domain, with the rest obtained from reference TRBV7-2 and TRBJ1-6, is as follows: GAGVSQSPSNKVTEKGKDVELRCDPISGHTALYWYRQSLGQGLEFLIYFQGNSAPDKSGLPSDRFSAERTGGSVSTLTIQRTQQEDSAVYLCASQREGIPPLHFGNGTRLTVT.

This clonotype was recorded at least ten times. For the CDR3, the DNA is TGTGCCAGCAGCTACCGGAGGGACTGGAACACTGAAGCTTTCTTT. Translation: CASSYRRDWNTEAFF. The chain recombines TRBV7-8 with TRBJ1-1; D is possibly TRBD1 (5 bases). The CDR3 length is 15 residues. Germline V lookup: CDR1 SGHVS, CDR2 FQNEAQ. The V end lost 4 bases, the J end lost 1 base, and 13 bases lay between the germline ends.

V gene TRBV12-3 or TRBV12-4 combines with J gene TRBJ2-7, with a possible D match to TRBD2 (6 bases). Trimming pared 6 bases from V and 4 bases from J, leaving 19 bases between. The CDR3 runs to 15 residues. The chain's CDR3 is CASSIDSPGAYEQYF. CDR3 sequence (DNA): TGTGCCAGCAGCATTGACAGTCCGGGAGCATACGAGCAGTACTTC.

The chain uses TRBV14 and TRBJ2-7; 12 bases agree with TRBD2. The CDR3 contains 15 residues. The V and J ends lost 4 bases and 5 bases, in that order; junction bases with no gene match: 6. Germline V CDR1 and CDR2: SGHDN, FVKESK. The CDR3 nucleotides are TGTGCCAGCAGCCCTCGACTAGCGGGAGAGGACGAGCAGTACTTC. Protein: CASSPRLAGEDEQYF. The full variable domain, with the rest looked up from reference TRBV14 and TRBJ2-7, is EAGVTQFPSHSVIEKGQTVTLRCDPISGHDNLYWYRRVMGKEIKFLLHFVKESKQDESGMPNNRFLAERTGGTYSTLKVQPAELEDSGVYFCASSPRLAGEDEQYFGPGTRLTVT.

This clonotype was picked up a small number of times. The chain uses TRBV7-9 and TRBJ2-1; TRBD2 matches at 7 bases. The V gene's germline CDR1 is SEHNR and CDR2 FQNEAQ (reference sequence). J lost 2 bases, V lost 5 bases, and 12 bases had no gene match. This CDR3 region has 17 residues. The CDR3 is CASSPEVSGGTYNEQFF. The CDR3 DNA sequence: TGTGCCAGCAGCCCGGAGGTCTCGGGAGGAACCTACAATGAGCAGTTCTTC.

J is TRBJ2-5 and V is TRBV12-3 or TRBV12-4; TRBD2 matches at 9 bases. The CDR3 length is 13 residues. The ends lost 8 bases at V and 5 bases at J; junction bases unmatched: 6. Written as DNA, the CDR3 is TGTGCCAGCCGAATAGCGGGAGCGGAGACCCAGTACTTC. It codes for CASRIAGAETQYF.

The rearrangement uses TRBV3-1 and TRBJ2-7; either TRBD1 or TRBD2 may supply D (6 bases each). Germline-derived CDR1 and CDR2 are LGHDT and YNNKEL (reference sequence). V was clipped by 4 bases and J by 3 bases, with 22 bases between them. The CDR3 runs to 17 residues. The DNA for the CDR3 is TGTGCCAGCAGCCTCATGGGGGGCAGGTCAATCCTCTACGAGCAGTACGTC. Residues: CASSLMGGRSILYEQYV.

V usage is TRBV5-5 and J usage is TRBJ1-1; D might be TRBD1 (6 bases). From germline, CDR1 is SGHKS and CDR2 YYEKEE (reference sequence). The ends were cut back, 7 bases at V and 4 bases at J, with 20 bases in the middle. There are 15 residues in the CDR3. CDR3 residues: CASGGAGVAPTEAFF. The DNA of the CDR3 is TGTGCCAGCGGGGGGGCAGGGGTTGCTCCCACTGAAGCTTTCTTT.

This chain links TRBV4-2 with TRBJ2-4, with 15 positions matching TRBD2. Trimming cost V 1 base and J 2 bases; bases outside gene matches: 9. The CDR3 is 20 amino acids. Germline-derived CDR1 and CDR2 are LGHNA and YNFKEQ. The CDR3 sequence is CASSQARTSGGAGTKNIQYF. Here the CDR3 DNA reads TGTGCCAGCAGCCAAGCGAGGACTAGCGGGGGGGCTGGGACCAAAAACATTCAGTACTTC.

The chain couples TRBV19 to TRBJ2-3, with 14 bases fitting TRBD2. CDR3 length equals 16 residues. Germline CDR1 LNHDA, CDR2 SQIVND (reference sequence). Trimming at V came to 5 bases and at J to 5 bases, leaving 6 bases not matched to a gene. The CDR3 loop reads CASSLGLAGELDTQYF. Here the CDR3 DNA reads TGTGCCAGTAGTCTGGGACTAGCGGGAGAATTAGATACGCAGTATTTT.

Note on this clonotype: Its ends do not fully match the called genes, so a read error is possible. The CDR3 DNA reads TGCGCCAGCAGTTTCCAGGGAGACCAAGAGACCCAGAACTTC. It codes for CASSFQGDQETQNF. The chain couples TRBV5-1 to TRBJ2-5, with D possibly being TRBD1 or TRBD2 (5 bases each). The CDR3 has 14 residues. Germline values: CDR1 SGHRS, CDR2 YFSETQ.

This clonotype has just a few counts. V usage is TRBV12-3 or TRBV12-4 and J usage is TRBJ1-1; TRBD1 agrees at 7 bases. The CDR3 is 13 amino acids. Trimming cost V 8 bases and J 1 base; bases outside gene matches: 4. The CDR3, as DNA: TGTGCCAGCGGGAGGACAGGGAACACTGAAGCTTTCTTT. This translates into CASGRTGNTEAFF.

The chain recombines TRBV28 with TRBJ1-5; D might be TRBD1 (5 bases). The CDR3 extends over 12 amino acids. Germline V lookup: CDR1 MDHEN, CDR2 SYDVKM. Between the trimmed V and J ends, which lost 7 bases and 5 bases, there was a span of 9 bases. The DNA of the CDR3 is TGTGCCAGCACGCCGGGGGATCAGCCCCAGCATTTT. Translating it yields CASTPGDQPQHF.

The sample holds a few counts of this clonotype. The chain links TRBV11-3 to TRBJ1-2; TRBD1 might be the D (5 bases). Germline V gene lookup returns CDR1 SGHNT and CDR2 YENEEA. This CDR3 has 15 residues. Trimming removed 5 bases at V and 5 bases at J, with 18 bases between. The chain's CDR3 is CASSPASAGKYGYTF. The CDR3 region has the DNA TGTGCCAGCAGCCCTGCCTCGGCAGGGAAGTATGGCTACACCTTC.

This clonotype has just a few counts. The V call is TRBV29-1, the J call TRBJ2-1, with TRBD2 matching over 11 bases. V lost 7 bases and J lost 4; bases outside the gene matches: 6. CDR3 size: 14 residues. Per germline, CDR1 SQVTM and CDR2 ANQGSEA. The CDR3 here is CSEKGTSGYNEQFF. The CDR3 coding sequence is TGCAGCGAGAAGGGGACTAGCGGTTACAATGAGCAGTTCTTC.